The 27 T cell receptor beta chains below all came from one sample that was sequenced in a study of cytomegalovirus exposure and HLA in healthy donors. PCR amplification relied on 60 Vbeta primers (plus 13 Jbeta primers). Some clones are missing from TCRdb's copy, which holds only in-frame ones; the method was immunoSEQ multiplex PCR. The sample comprises about 210,000 clones, approximately 80% of which are singletons, and about 3% rests with the top ten. Source material: PBMCs. The origin of the receptors is a man aged 25-45 years in good health and CMV-seronegative.

J is TRBJ2-5 and V is TRBV5-1; D is unresolved. Matching the DNA end better, TRBJ2-7 makes the J call doubtful. Germline V gene data show CDR1 as SGHRS and CDR2 as YFSETQ. This CDR3 has 13 residues. The CDR3: CASSLGSSYEQYF. The DNA of the CDR3 is TGCGCCAGCAGCTTGGGGAGCTCCTACGAGCAGTACTTC.

The chain has TRBV2 and TRBJ1-6; D is unclear. Germline V gene lookup returns CDR1 SNHLY and CDR2 FYNNEI. This CDR3 region has 13 residues. V lost 5 bases and J 5 bases, leaving 7 bases between the germline ends. The DNA of the CDR3 is TGTGCCAGCAGTACTCTGAATAATTCACCCCTCCACTTT. Its translation is CASSTLNNSPLHF.

About this clone: Sequence at one end of the junction differs from germline and may be a read error. The chain employs TRBV7-7 and TRBJ2-1; no clear D. Germline CDR1 SSHAT, CDR2 FNYEAQ (reference sequence). CDR3 length: 13 residues. The CDR3 nucleotides read TGTGCTAGCAGCTTAGGAGCAGCGAGTGAGCAGTTCTTC. This sequence encodes CASSLGAASEQFF.

The chain carries TRBV15 and TRBJ1-3, with D possibly TRBD1 on 6 matching bases. Looked up from germline, CDR1 is LNHNV and CDR2 is YYDKDF (reference sequence). The CDR3 loop spans 16 amino acids. Trimming shortened V by 6 bases and J by 0 bases, and 15 bases separated the two germline ends. DNA of the CDR3: TGTGCCACCAGTACCGACAGGCTACTCTCTGGAAACACCATATATTTT. Its protein product is CATSTDRLLSGNTIYF.

The V gene is TRBV27, the J gene TRBJ2-5, with D possibly called TRBD1 or TRBD2 (6 bases each). The better agreement between TRBJ2-7 and the DNA end casts doubt on the J call. CDR1 is MNHEY, CDR2 SMNVEV, per germline (reference sequence). The CDR3 is made up of 16 amino acids. The CDR3 region is CASSLSGGGGGYEQYF. DNA of the CDR3: TGTGCCAGCAGTTTATCGGGGGGAGGAGGGGGCTACGAGCAGTACTTC.

This rearrangement joins TRBV7-6 to TRBJ2-7, with 8 bases identical to TRBD2. Looked up from germline, CDR1 is SGHVS and CDR2 is FNYEAQ. V shed 5 bases and J 0 bases; nucleotides not matched to a gene: 15. The CDR3 has 18 residues. The DNA of the CDR3 is TGTGCCAGCAGCCCTACCCAGGTTGCGGGGGGCCTCTCCTACGAGCAGTACTTC. Its protein is CASSPTQVAGGLSYEQYF.

CDR3 bases: TGTGCCAGTAGTTTGAGCCCCGTTAGTTTTCAGCCCCAGCATTTT. It is translated as CASSLSPVSFQPQHF. The chain has TRBV19 and TRBJ1-5, with D hard to call. Germline CDR1 reads LNHDA; CDR2 reads SQIVND (reference sequence). Trimming pared 5 bases from V and 6 bases from J, leaving 17 bases between. CDR3 length: 15 residues. Drawing the rest from reference TRBV19 and TRBJ1-5, the complete variable domain is DGGITQSPKYLFRKEGQNVTLSCEQNLNHDAMYWYRQDPGQGLRLIYYSQIVNDFQKGDIAEGYSVSREKKESFPLTVTSAQKNPTAFYLCASSLSPVSFQPQHFGDGTRLSIL.

This chain links TRBV10-3 with TRBJ1-4; 7 positions match TRBD1. The CDR3 loop spans 17 amino acids. Germline V gene lookup returns CDR1 ENHRY and CDR2 SYGVKD. V lost 0 bases to trimming and J lost 8 bases; unmatched junction nucleotides: 12. CDR3 sequence: CAISESRGKRSSEKLFF. The CDR3 DNA is TGTGCCATCAGTGAGTCCAGGGGGAAGCGGAGTTCCGAAAAACTGTTTTTT.

This clone was seen once. The V call is TRBV28, the J call TRBJ2-7; 8 positions agree with TRBD2. Looked up from germline, CDR1 is MDHEN and CDR2 is SYDVKM. J gave up 7 bases and V 3 bases, and 8 bases lay outside the gene matches. The CDR3 is 14 amino acids. This CDR3 is CASSFGGVLWEQYF. The CDR3 coding sequence is TGTGCCAGCAGTTTCGGGGGGGTTCTGTGGGAGCAGTACTTC.

J is TRBJ1-4 and V is TRBV5-8; D unresolved. The V gene's germline CDR1 is SGHTS and CDR2 YDEGEE. There are 15 residues in the CDR3. Trimming shortened V by 0 bases and J by 4 bases, and 10 bases separated the two germline ends. The CDR3 DNA reads as TGTGCCAGCAGCTTGGGGGCAGAGAATAATGAAAAACTGTTTTTT. Its protein product is CASSLGAENNEKLFF.

V is TRBV6-1 and J is TRBJ2-3; D possibly corresponds to TRBD2 (5 bases). The V end was cut by 1 base, the J end by 7 bases, with 18 bases between. Germline CDR1 MNHNS, CDR2 SASEGT. The CDR3 sequence is 16 residues long. For the CDR3, the DNA is TGTGCCAGCAGTGAAGAGAGAGGGAAGGTGACCCATACGCAGTATTTT. Amino acids: CASSEERGKVTHTQYF.

V usage is TRBV5-1 and J usage is TRBJ1-3; 9 bases match TRBD1. The length of the CDR3 is 14 residues. V was clipped by 4 bases and J by 8 bases; unmatched bases: 7. Germline-derived CDR1 and CDR2 are SGHRS and YFSETQ. In DNA form, the CDR3 reads TGCGCCAGCAGCCTTCGGACAGGGGTAGACACCATATATTTT. Encoded protein: CASSLRTGVDTIYF.

For this clone: In the same sample, other DNA sequences code for this CDR3. This chain joins TRBV27 and TRBJ2-1; D is possibly TRBD2 (6 bases). V lost 2 bases, J lost 1 base, and 6 bases lay in between. CDR1 and CDR2 (germline): MNHEY, SMNVEV (reference sequence). The CDR3 is 14 residues long. CDR3 residues: CASSLAGSYNEQFF. In DNA, the CDR3 is TGTGCCAGCAGTTTAGCGGGGTCCTACAATGAGCAGTTCTTC.

The CDR3 nucleotides read TGCAGCGCCCAGACAGTTAACTATGGCTACACCTTC. This codes for CSAQTVNYGYTF. This sequence joins TRBV29-1 and TRBJ1-2; a possible D gene is TRBD1 (5 bases). The CDR3 runs 12 residues. V gave up 7 bases and J gave up 1 base, with 10 bases separating them. Looked up from germline, CDR1 is SQVTM and CDR2 is ANQGSEA.

CDR3 sequence reads: CSLGGGASGANVLTF. In nucleotides, the CDR3 is TGTTCCCTCGGGGGAGGGGCCTCTGGGGCCAACGTCCTGACTTTC. The rearrangement links TRBV27 to TRBJ2-6, with 7 bases fitting TRBD2. The CDR3 extends over 15 amino acids. Germline CDR1 is MNHEY and CDR2 is SMNVEV (reference sequence).

This clone occurred a few times. V is TRBV5-1 and J is TRBJ2-5; 16 bases fit TRBD2. Germline CDR1 is SGHRS and CDR2 is YFSETQ. Unmatched junction bases numbered 9, after V lost 5 bases and J lost 5 bases. The CDR3 length is 17 residues. The CDR3 DNA reads TGCGCCAGCAGACCCGGGACTAGCGGGGGGGCCCGGGAGACCCAGTACTTC. The encoded protein is CASRPGTSGGARETQYF.

On this clone: The junction and the germline gene differ at one end; a read error may be behind it. V gene TRBV5-1 combines with J gene TRBJ1-4; D remains ambiguous. CDR3 length: 15 amino acids. Germline V lookup: CDR1 SGHRS, CDR2 YFSETQ. CDR3 sequence reads: CASSLGRGSYEKLFF. CDR3 DNA sequence: TGCGCCAGCAGTTTGGGTCGAGGAAGCTACGAAAAACTGTTTTTT.

The rearrangement joins TRBV18 to TRBJ1-1, with D perhaps TRBD1 (6 bases). The CDR3 spans 17 residues. Looked up from germline, CDR1 is KGHSH and CDR2 is LQKENI. Trimming pared 6 bases from V and 4 bases from J, leaving 24 bases between. The CDR3 spells CASSITGISKSTTEAFF. The CDR3 nucleotides read TGTGCCAGCTCCATTACAGGGATCAGCAAATCCACCACTGAAGCTTTCTTT.

The genes are TRBV5-1 and TRBJ2-2, with 7 bases fitting TRBD2. V was clipped by 7 bases and J by 0 bases; unmatched bases: 6. CDR3 length: 15 residues. Germline CDR1 SGHRS, CDR2 YFSETQ. CDR3 region: CASGRDYPNTGELFF. The CDR3 nucleotides are TGCGCCAGCGGCCGGGACTATCCGAACACCGGGGAGCTGTTTTTT. Full variable domain (outside the CDR3, taken from reference TRBV5-1 and TRBJ2-2): KAGVTQTPRYLIKTRGQQVTLSCSPISGHRSVSWYQQTPGQGLQFLFEYFSETQRNKGNFPGRFSGRQFSNSRSEMNVSTLELGDSALYLCASGRDYPNTGELFFGEGSRLTVL.

The chain has TRBV19 and TRBJ2-3, with 10 nucleotides matching TRBD2. With 1 base clipped from V and 0 bases from J, the junction kept 7 bases outside the gene matches. The CDR3 totals 18 residues. Germline CDR1 reads LNHDA; CDR2 reads SQIVND (reference sequence). CDR3 nucleotides: TGTGCCAGTAGTATAGGAACTAGCGGGGTGATTAGCACAGATACGCAGTATTTT. It yields the protein CASSIGTSGVISTDTQYF.

This clone has just a few counts. The gene calls are TRBV25-1 and TRBJ1-1; tentatively, D is TRBD1 (5 bases). Trimming pared 2 bases from V and 5 bases from J, leaving 9 bases between. The CDR3 is 13 amino acids. The germline V gene has CDR1 MGHDK and CDR2 SYGVNS. CDR3 sequence reads: CASSEQGRTEAFF. The CDR3, as DNA: TGTGCCAGCAGTGAACAGGGTCGGACTGAAGCTTTCTTT.

The chain couples TRBV7-2 to TRBJ2-7, with TRBD2 matching over 8 bases. CDR1 and CDR2 from the germline V gene are SGHTA and FQGNSA. V lost 1 base, J lost 1 base, and 6 bases stayed unmatched. The CDR3 covers 16 residues. The chain's CDR3 is CASSLGRRGDSYEQYF. In nucleotides, the CDR3 is TGTGCCAGCAGCTTAGGACGGCGGGGGGATTCCTACGAGCAGTACTTC.

The rearrangement joins TRBV7-9 to TRBJ2-7; 14 positions agree with TRBD2. Germline assignment: CDR1 SEHNR and CDR2 FQNEAQ (reference sequence). V lost 3 bases, J lost 5 bases, and 6 bases stayed unmatched. CDR3 length: 16 residues. The CDR3 DNA is TGTGCCAGCAGCTTTGGGACTAGCGGGGGTAGGGACGAGCAGTACTTC. As protein: CASSFGTSGGRDEQYF.

The chain recombines TRBV7-2 with TRBJ2-3; 10 bases map to TRBD2. The CDR3 loop spans 16 amino acids. V gave up 0 bases and J gave up 3 bases; unmatched junction bases: 3. Germline CDR1 is SGHTA and CDR2 is FQGNSA. Here the CDR3 reads CASSLARTSGTDTQYF. DNA of the CDR3: TGTGCCAGCAGCTTAGCCAGGACTAGCGGAACAGATACGCAGTATTTT. Full variable domain (outside the CDR3, taken from reference TRBV7-2 and TRBJ2-3): GAGVSQSPSNKVTEKGKDVELRCDPISGHTALYWYRQSLGQGLEFLIYFQGNSAPDKSGLPSDRFSAERTGGSVSTLTIQRTQQEDSAVYLCASSLARTSGTDTQYFGPGTRLTVL.

The chain has TRBV5-6 and TRBJ2-5; weak D call: TRBD1 (5 bases). The ends were cut back, 2 bases at V and 3 bases at J, with 11 bases in the middle. This CDR3 is 14 amino acids long. Germline CDR1 is SGHDT and CDR2 is YYEEEE. The CDR3 DNA reads as TGTGCCAGCAGCTTCGGTGGCAGGGAAGAGACCCAGTACTTC. Translating it yields CASSFGGREETQYF.

The chain joins TRBV9 to TRBJ2-7; 7 bases are shared with TRBD2. V lost 4 bases and J lost 0; bases outside the gene matches: 4. The CDR3 consists of 14 residues. Germline CDR1 reads SGDLS; CDR2 reads YYNGEE. CDR3 in amino acids: CASSPGLDSYEQYF. The CDR3, as DNA: TGTGCCAGCAGCCCTGGACTAGACTCCTACGAGCAGTACTTC.

The V gene is TRBV4-2, the J gene TRBJ1-6; D is perhaps TRBD1 (5 bases). CDR3 length equals 17 residues. V lost 1 base and J lost 8, with 18 bases in between. The germline V gene encodes CDR1 LGHNA and CDR2 YNFKEQ. The CDR3 bases are TGTGCCAGCAGCCAAGGAAGTCCCGGGGGAGGGGATTCACCCCTCCACTTT. It specifies CASSQGSPGGGDSPLHF.